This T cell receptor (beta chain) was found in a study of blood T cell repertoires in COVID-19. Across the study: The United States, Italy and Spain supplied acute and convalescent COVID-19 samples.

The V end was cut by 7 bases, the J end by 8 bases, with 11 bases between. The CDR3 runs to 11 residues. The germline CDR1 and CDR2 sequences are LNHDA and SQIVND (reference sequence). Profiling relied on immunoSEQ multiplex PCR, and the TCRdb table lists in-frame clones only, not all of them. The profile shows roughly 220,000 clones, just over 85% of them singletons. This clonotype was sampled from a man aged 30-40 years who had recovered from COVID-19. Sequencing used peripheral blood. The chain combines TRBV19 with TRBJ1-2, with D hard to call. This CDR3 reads CASTLGRGYTF. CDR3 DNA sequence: TGTGCCAGTACCTTGGGCCGCGGCTACACCTTC.